This T cell receptor (beta chain) was found in a study of cytomegalovirus exposure and HLA in healthy donors (dated by TCRdb to 2015 to 2018). General notes on the study: An earlier analysis of some 550 of the donors reported roughly 300 Gb of sequence data and roughly 110 million unique TCR beta sequences from 150 million to 200 million T cells. A later analysis re-examined previously published TCR beta repertoires from over 500 donors and added high-resolution HLA genotyping to investigate patterns of TCR occurrence. An early release covering 550 to 650 HLA-typed donors comprised approximately 290 gigabases of sequencing data and roughly 85 million unique TCR sequences. To decide whether each TCR beta V gene segment behaved as functional or pseudogenic, an earlier analysis of 587 of the donors relied on high-throughput TCR beta sequencing. Every discovery cohort repertoire had been produced on one sequencing platform. Donor age, sex, ethnicity and CMV serostatus were compiled alongside the repertoire data. Class I and class II HLA loci were covered by the typing at four-digit resolution. Typing coverage varied by locus: roughly 629-640 donors for A, B, C, DRB1 and DQB1; 522 for DQA1; around 570 for DPA1; approximately 470 for DPB1. In the later analysis, no new phenotypic data were used to find candidate immune exposures; instead, reliance was placed on TCR beta sequences and their occurrence across donors. Besides the first cohort of roughly 700 subjects, a separate validation cohort made up of over 100 different subjects was used. In a later genetic analysis, genome-wide SNP genotypes for about 55% of the roughly 700 donors were used, and that subset was treated as a discovery cohort. To predict cytomegalovirus infection status, the study combined high-throughput TCR immunosequencing, statistical association of individual TCRs with disease status, and machine learning. Among some 400 genotyped donors of the cohort, an average of about 240,000 unique TCR beta nucleotide sequences was sequenced per donor, of which about 18% were non-productive. Among the roughly 400 genotyped donors, about 85% belonged to the genetic ancestry cluster associated with self-reported Caucasian donors. Five DR-DQ haplotypes were treated as single units for association and clustering because of strong linkage in the cohort. The study profiled the T cell repertoires of around 700 subjects by immunosequencing and related them to cytomegalovirus serostatus. The study was designed to test whether signatures of past pathogen exposure could be identified by cataloging public T cell receptors. Study-wide findings and limitations: The study gave a list of more than 150 TCR beta chains associated with cytomegalovirus. Some IMGT-functional V segments, including TRBV6-2 and TRBV6-3, could not be distinguished by the 87-base-pair reads and were therefore excluded. Compared with equally common non-associated chains, HLA-associated TCR beta chains in a later analysis were more clonally expanded and had lower generation probabilities. Strong co-occurrence of HLA alleles, especially DR and DQ, made assigning TCR associations to individual alleles difficult. According to a later analysis, parvovirus B19, influenza, CMV and Epstein-Barr virus appeared linked to several top co-occurrence clusters. According to a later analysis, most CMV-associated TCR beta chains appeared to be HLA-restricted, and the HLA associations seemed to be driven largely by CMV exposure. Linkage disequilibrium might explain the correlated functional status among segregating V segments, but an unknown experimental factor could not be excluded. Because counts were too low, seventeen rarely observed V segments, including chromosome 9 orphons, were excluded from the earlier analysis of around 590 of the donors. Specific HLA alleles were associated with over 15,000 TCR beta sequences at a false discovery rate of 0.05 in a later analysis. A later genetic analysis reported fewer N-insertions in productive TCRs among donors in an Asian-associated ancestry cluster than the approximately 700-donor mean. In vitro tests confirmed that a few of the cytomegalovirus-associated TCR beta chains recognize cytomegalovirus antigens. In an earlier analysis of about 550 of the donors, most TCR beta V segments were observed in productive rearrangements about 87% or about 30% of the time, broadly matching IMGT annotations. V-gene and J-gene trimming of TCR beta chains was associated with a missense DCLRE1C variant in a later genetic analysis, and the association was replicated in an independent cohort. The authors suggested that the approach could potentially be extended to other disease states and immunological phenotypes. Sequencing depth was assumed to be roughly uniform across donors in the presence/absence analyses, though that assumption may not hold. Most TCR sequences were observed very rarely across donors, whereas some public TCRs were present in many individuals. The classifier was reported to diagnose cytomegalovirus status with high specificity and sensitivity in both the original cohort and the validation cohort. The sequencing pipeline was judged likely to have produced a cluster of highly shared sequence variants as a technical artifact. Only TCR beta chains were sequenced in this cohort, and the absence of alpha or paired-chain data limited detectable features. Because HLA typing was unavailable for some donors at each locus, only the typed subset was used in association tests. For the cohort, immune exposure information was limited to CMV serostatus. A further reported finding was that TCR beta sequences accurately predicted the HLA-A and HLA-B alleles for most subjects in the first cohort. According to a later analysis, TCR association rates differed among HLA loci, with DRB1 alleles showing the most associated TCRs and HLA-C alleles showing the fewest.

In total, 666 healthy bone marrow donors made up the cohort. Cohort members were all nominally healthy when sampled, although unrecorded immune exposures were likely present. The donor tested CMV seronegative, placing the donor among the 350 or so seronegative members of the cohort. A peripheral blood sample was provided by each donor, and peripheral blood mononuclear cells were used for TCR beta sequencing. The Qiagen DNeasy Blood Extraction Kit was used to extract genomic DNA from the blood cell samples. A word on this clone: What this receptor recognizes is not known.

Receptor libraries were prepared by the immunoSEQ multiplex PCR assay. For the multiplex PCR, a mixture combining 60 forward primers for TCR Vbeta segments and 13 reverse primers for TCR Jbeta segments was used. Amplification of the CDR3 region of rearranged TCR beta genes was performed with a multiplex PCR assay on genomic DNA. Amplified TCR beta libraries were sequenced as 87-base-pair reads on the Illumina HiSeq System. On the study's bioinformatics: In a later analysis, 70 million to 95 million unique TCR beta chains were counted across the roughly 670 repertoires, and roughly 11 million of these chains were shared by at least two donors. To remove PCR and sequencing errors, raw reads were error-corrected and collapsed into unique sequences using a nearest-neighbor algorithm that merged closely related sequences. CDR3 sequences were aligned to IMGT reference sequences to assign V, D and J gene segments. For a sequence to be retained, a match of at least six nucleotides was required to both a V gene segment and a J gene segment. A rearrangement was called productive if the CDR3 had no stop codons and remained in frame with V and J, and every other rearrangement was called non-productive. Following IMGT convention, CDR3 was defined as the stretch from the second conserved V-encoded cysteine up to the conserved J-encoded phenylalanine. Sequences without an unambiguous match to a single V gene segment were excluded from the earlier analysis of a few hundred of the donors. In an earlier analysis of 587 of the donors, V segments were called functional above 56.7% productive rearrangements and were called segregating when the between-donor standard deviation exceeded 5%. A statistical classification framework was built to diagnose cytomegalovirus status from the catalog of TCR beta chain sequences. A later analysis assigned V and J genes by comparing TCR nucleotide sequences with IMGT/GENE-DB human TR gene sequences. In a later analysis, CDR3 sequences and most-parsimonious VDJ recombination scenarios were assigned using the TCRdist pipeline. In a later analysis, every TCR beta chain was defined by the combination of its CDR3 amino acid sequence and its V-gene family, and reads without a unique V-gene family were dropped. To address suspected cross-contamination and a sequencing artifact, a later analysis removed around 590 highly shared, low-generation-probability nucleotide sequences. A later analysis calculated a clonal expansion index for each public chain from normalized within-repertoire ranks of inferred template counts. Generation probabilities in a later analysis came from a VDJ recombination model fitted to out-of-frame rearrangements, and those results were checked against IGoR. Hypergeometric tests were used in a later analysis to score TCR-TCR, TCR-HLA and TCR-CMV co-occurrence, with a repertoire-size bias correction applied to the TCR pairs. To estimate false discovery rates, a later analysis permuted the HLA or CMV assignments 20 times. In a later analysis, co-occurring TCRs were grouped using DBSCAN, and TCRdist sequence similarity was added for clustering within HLA-allele-positive subsets. Repertoires with fewer than 30,000 or more than 120,000 public chains, plus five repertoires with anomalous nucleotide sharing, were excluded from co-occurrence clustering. TCRdb carries this immuneACCESS record with in-frame sequences only. Its versions omit some clonotypes, under half of them owing to an unresolved V gene in the studies checked, with the rest unexplained. The DNA gave D and trimming, while V, J and clone size come from that table. The sample table gives about 140,000 clones. The top ten clones comprise 2.2% of the sample.

Trimming takes 4 bases off V and 0 bases off J; junction bases not matched to a gene: 7. From its cysteine to its phenylalanine, the CDR3 spans 16 amino acids. The read is trimmed to its CDR3 DNA, 48 bases read in frame from base 1. The germline V gene sets CDR1 to LGHNA and CDR2 to YNFKEQ. The sequence joins TRBV4-2 to TRBJ2-3; 7 bases in the junction line up with TRBD1. The clonotype comes from a young woman in good health and CMV-seronegative. Specimen: PBMCs. The sequence in DNA is TGTGCCAGCAGCCCCTTCGGGACAGTGAGCACAGATACGCAGTATTTT. The translation is CASSPFGTVSTDTQYF.